This record looks at one T cell receptor (beta chain) sequence and its context. What it binds is not known. The trim removed 1 base at V and 4 bases at J, leaving 6 bases unmatched. Germline-derived CDR1 and CDR2 are SGHTA and FQGNSA. The CDR3 sequence is 15 residues long. These data come from a study of chemoradiotherapy in HPV16-positive cancers. Over chemoradiotherapy, repertoires were sampled more than once. Here immunoSEQ multiplex PCR was the method, and the copy in TCRdb shows in-frame clones only, minus some. The data show about 68,000 clones, with about 88% seen just once and under 4.5% held by the top ten. Study conclusions and caveats: Candidate HPV-specific clones and E7-related TCR motifs grew in tumor during treatment. HPV-specific T cells were functionally defined from only two HPV16-positive patients.

The chain carries TRBV7-2 and TRBJ2-7; 8 bases fit TRBD2. Sequenced here: blood, sampled from a patient who underwent chemoradiotherapy. This clonotype was obtained from a human donor with HPV-associated anogenital cancer. The CDR3 bases are TGTGCCAGCAGCTTAGAGGCTAGCGGGTTATACGAGCAGTACTTC. Translating gives CASSLEASGLYEQYF.